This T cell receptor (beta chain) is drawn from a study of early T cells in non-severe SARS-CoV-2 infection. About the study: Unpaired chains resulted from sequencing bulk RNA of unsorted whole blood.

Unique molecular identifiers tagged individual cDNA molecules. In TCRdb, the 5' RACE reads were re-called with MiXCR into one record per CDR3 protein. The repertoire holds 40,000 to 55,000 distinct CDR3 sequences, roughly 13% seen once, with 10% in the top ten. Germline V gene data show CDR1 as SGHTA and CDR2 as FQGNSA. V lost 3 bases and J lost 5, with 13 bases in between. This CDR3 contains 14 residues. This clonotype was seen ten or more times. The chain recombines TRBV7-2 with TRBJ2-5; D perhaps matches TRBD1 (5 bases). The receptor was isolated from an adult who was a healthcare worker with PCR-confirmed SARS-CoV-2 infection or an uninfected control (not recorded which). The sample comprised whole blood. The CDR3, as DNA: TGTGCCAGCAGCTTGTACCAGGGTCCGGAGACCCAGTACTTC. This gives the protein CASSLYQGPETQYF.